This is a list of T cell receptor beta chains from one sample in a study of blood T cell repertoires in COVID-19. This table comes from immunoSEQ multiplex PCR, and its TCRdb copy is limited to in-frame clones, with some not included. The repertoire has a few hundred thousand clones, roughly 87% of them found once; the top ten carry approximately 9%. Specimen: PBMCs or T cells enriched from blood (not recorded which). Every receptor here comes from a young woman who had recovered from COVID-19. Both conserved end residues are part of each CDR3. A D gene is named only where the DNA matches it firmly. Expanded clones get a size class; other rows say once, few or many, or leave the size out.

TGTGCCAGCAGCTTGGTCGGGACTGCTGAAGAAAAACTGTTTTTT	CASSLVGTAEEKLFF	TRBJ1-4	TRBV7-6	-	-
TGTGCCAGCAGCTTAGCAGGGTCGGAGACCCAGTACTTC	CASSLAGSETQYF	TRBJ2-5	TRBV5-4	-	-
TGTGCCAGCAGTAGAGGGAACGAAGAGACCCAGTACTTC	CASSRGNEETQYF	TRBJ2-5	TRBV6-5	-	-
TGCAGTGGCGGGGGGTACTATGGCTACACCTTC	CSGGGYYGYTF	TRBJ1-2	TRBV29-1	-	-
TGTGCCAGCAGCCCCTCTGCGGGTACGAAACACAATGAGCAGTTCTTC	CASSPSAGTKHNEQFF	TRBJ2-1	TRBV13	-	-
TGTGCCAGCAGCTCCCAGGGACAGGGCAACTATGGCTACACCTTC	CASSSQGQGNYGYTF	TRBJ1-2	TRBV5-4	-	TRBD1
TGTGCCAGCAGCTTAGGCGGGGGGGCGTGGGAGCAGTACTTC	CASSLGGGAWEQYF	TRBJ2-7	TRBV11-2	-	TRBD2
TGTGCCAGCAGCCTCCGGACAGGACTAAATCAGCCCCAGCATTTT	CASSLRTGLNQPQHF	TRBJ1-5	TRBV7-2	once	TRBD1
TGCAGCGAAATGGGCGGGGGAAGCCAAGAGACCCAGTACTTC	CSEMGGGSQETQYF	TRBJ2-5	TRBV29-1	-	TRBD2
TGCGCCAGCAGCCAAGAGCGTTCCGGGACAGCTTTCTATGGCTACACCTTC	CASSQERSGTAFYGYTF	TRBJ1-2	TRBV4-3	-	TRBD1
TGTGCCAGCAGCCAAGATTTGGGTCAGGGGGCGCTCTCCTACGAGCAGTACTTC	CASSQDLGQGALSYEQYF	TRBJ2-7	TRBV14	-	TRBD1
TGCGCCAGCAGCCCCTATGCTAGCGGGGAAACCTACGAGCAGTACTTC	CASSPYASGETYEQYF	TRBJ2-7	TRBV5-1	-	TRBD2
TGTGCCAGCAGACTAGATCAACAGAGCAATCAGCCCCAGCATTTT	CASRLDQQSNQPQHF	TRBJ1-5	TRBV28	once	-
TGTGCCAGCAGCTTAATGGCAGGGCTGACAGATACGCAGTATTTT	CASSLMAGLTDTQYF	TRBJ2-3	TRBV7-3	-	-
TGTGCCAGCAGCCCGACCCCAGGACAGGGCGGTAATTCACCCCTCCACTTT	CASSPTPGQGGNSPLHF	TRBJ1-6	TRBV9	-	TRBD1
TGTGCCAGCAGTGAGAGGGAGGCGAACTATGGCTACACCTTC	CASSEREANYGYTF	TRBJ1-2	TRBV2	-	-
TGTGCCAGCTCATCACAAGCGAGGCTGCAGGAGGTTGTTGGCCCTAACTATGGCTACACCTTC	CASSSQARLQEVVGPNYGYTF	TRBJ1-2	TRBV18	-	-
TGTGCCAGCAGTAACGGGACACCCCAAGAGACCCAGTACTTC	CASSNGTPQETQYF	TRBJ2-5	TRBV28	-	-
TGTGCCAGCAACCGAGGGGGATCCTCCTACGAGCAGTACTTC	CASNRGGSSYEQYF	TRBJ2-7	TRBV2	-	-
TGCGCCAGCAGCGTAACAGGGGGCGCGGGGGACACTGAAGCTTTCTTT	CASSVTGGAGDTEAFF	TRBJ1-1	TRBV5-1	-	TRBD1
TGTGCCAGCAGCCAAGCGACAGGGGAATACCAGCCCCAGCATTTT	CASSQATGEYQPQHF	TRBJ1-5	TRBV4-2	-	TRBD1
TGTGCCAGCAGCTTAGGCTCTAGCCGATTGTCCTACGAGCAGTACTTC	CASSLGSSRLSYEQYF	TRBJ2-7	TRBV7-8	few	-
TGTGCCAGCAGTTTCGGCGGGAGAACCTCCTACGAGCAGTACTTC	CASSFGGRTSYEQYF	TRBJ2-7	TRBV28	-	TRBD2
TGTGCCACCAGCATCAACAAGGCGGGCACTGAAGCTTTCTTT	CATSINKAGTEAFF	TRBJ1-1	TRBV15	-	-
TGTGCCAGCAGTTTATTCGGGTTAAGCTCTGGAAACACCATATATTTT	CASSLFGLSSGNTIYF	TRBJ1-3	TRBV28	-	-
TGTGCCAGCAGCCTCGGACTAGTTAATGAGCAGTTCTTC	CASSLGLVNEQFF	TRBJ2-1	TRBV11-2	-	TRBD2
TGCGCCAGCAGCTTGACAGGGGAGGTATCGAACACTGAAGCTTTCTTT	CASSLTGEVSNTEAFF	TRBJ1-1	TRBV5-1	-	TRBD1
TGTGCCAGCAGTTTATGGGCCGGACTCTCCTACGAGCAGTACTTC	CASSLWAGLSYEQYF	TRBJ2-7	TRBV27	few	-
TGTGCCAGCAGCCCGGACAGGGACTGGAACGAGCAGTACTTC	CASSPDRDWNEQYF	TRBJ2-7	TRBV14	few	TRBD1
TGTGCCAGCAGGCCCCCCGGAGGAGAGACCCAGTACTTC	CASRPPGGETQYF	TRBJ2-5	TRBV6-5	-	-
TGTGCCAGCAGCACCCGACAACAGGGAGATGAGCAGTTCTTC	CASSTRQQGDEQFF	TRBJ2-1	TRBV11-3	-	-
TGTGCCAGCAGCTTACGGGAGATAGGGGTCGGGAATGAGCAGTTCTTC	CASSLREIGVGNEQFF	TRBJ2-1	TRBV7-7	-	-
TGTGCCAGCAGTTACGGACAGGGTGGAAATGAGCAGTTCTTC	CASSYGQGGNEQFF	TRBJ2-1	TRBV27	-	TRBD1
TGCGCCAGCAAGCGGCAGGGGGCGGGATATGGCTACACCTTC	CASKRQGAGYGYTF	TRBJ1-2	TRBV28	-	TRBD1
TGTGCCAGCAGCTCCGGGACATCTTACTCCTACGAGCAGTACTTC	CASSSGTSYSYEQYF	TRBJ2-7	TRBV9	-	-
TGTGCCAGCAGCGTAGACGGCGGGGGGACCTACGAGCAGTACTTC	CASSVDGGGTYEQYF	TRBJ2-7	TRBV9	-	TRBD2
TGTGCCAGCAGACAGGGATTGAACACTGAAGCTTTCTTT	CASRQGLNTEAFF	TRBJ1-1	TRBV6-5	-	-
TGTGCCAGCAGCCAAGAAATAGCGGTGGGCGATGAGCAGTTCTTC	CASSQEIAVGDEQFF	TRBJ2-1	TRBV3-1/TRBV3-2	once	-
TGCGCCAGCAGCTTGGCCCGGACAGTCTACAATGAGCAGTTCTTC	CASSLARTVYNEQFF	TRBJ2-1	TRBV5-1	-	-
TGCGCCAGCAGAGCGGGACTAGCGGTCCATGAGCAGTTCTTC	CASRAGLAVHEQFF	TRBJ2-1	TRBV10-2	-	TRBD2
TGTGCCAGCAGCGTTGGACAGGGAGCAGATACGCAGTATTTT	CASSVGQGADTQYF	TRBJ2-3	TRBV9	-	TRBD1
TGTGCCAGCAGCTTAGGGAAACGAACAGGGGCAGGCAAGGAAGCTTTCTTT	CASSLGKRTGAGKEAFF	TRBJ1-1	TRBV5-5	-	TRBD1
TGTGCCATCAGTGGGACGGGACAGGGGGACTCCTCTGGGGCCAACGTCCTGACTTTC	CAISGTGQGDSSGANVLTF	TRBJ2-6	TRBV10-3	-	TRBD1
TGTGCCAGCAACTTGGGGTGGACAGCGCGAAACACCATATATTTT	CASNLGWTARNTIYF	TRBJ1-3	TRBV2	-	-
TGCGCCAGCAGCGGGGACAGTGAAGCTTTCTTT	CASSGDSEAFF	TRBJ1-1	TRBV5-1	-	TRBD1
TGTGCCAGCAGCCGTGGCAGGGTCCGAGAGACCCAGTACTTC	CASSRGRVRETQYF	TRBJ2-5	TRBV28	-	-
TGTGCCACCAGCAGAGGTAGCGGAGATACGCAGTATTTT	CATSRGSGDTQYF	TRBJ2-3	TRBV15	once	-
TGTGCCAGCAGGGAGGAGGGATGGAACACCGGGGAGCTGTTTTTT	CASREEGWNTGELFF	TRBJ2-2	TRBV7-8	-	-
TGCGCCAGCAGCCAAGATCCCTCCCTGACTTACCGTACGCAGTATTTT	CASSQDPSLTYRTQYF	TRBJ2-3	TRBV4-3	-	-
TGTGCCAGCAGCCCCGGACAGGGGGCCTATAATTCACCCCTCCACTTT	CASSPGQGAYNSPLHF	TRBJ1-6	TRBV11-2	-	TRBD1
TGTGCCAGCTCACCTAGTAATTCTGAAGCTTTCTTT	CASSPSNSEAFF	TRBJ1-1	TRBV18	-	-
TGTGCCAGCAGCCAGCGACAGGGGAACACCGGGGAGCTGTTTTTT	CASSQRQGNTGELFF	TRBJ2-2	TRBV3-1/TRBV3-2	-	TRBD1
TGTGCCAGCAGCGAGTCCTACGAGCAGTACTTC	CASSESYEQYF	TRBJ2-7	TRBV7-2	-	-
TGTGCCAGCAGCCCCGAAGTCTATGTTATCTATGGCTACACCTTC	CASSPEVYVIYGYTF	TRBJ1-2	TRBV7-2	-	-
TGTGCCAGCAGCCACTCAGGGTCTAATGAAAAACTGTTTTTT	CASSHSGSNEKLFF	TRBJ1-4	TRBV7-9	-	-
TGTGCCAGCAGTTTGTCTGGGGGGAACATTCAGTACTTC	CASSLSGGNIQYF	TRBJ2-4	TRBV28	-	-
TGTGCCAGCAGCGGAACCCGGACAGTTAATCAGCCCCAGCATTTT	CASSGTRTVNQPQHF	TRBJ1-5	TRBV7-9	-	-